Listed here are 14 T cell receptor beta chains from one sample, sequenced in a study of CD8 T cells in seronegative destructive rheumatoid arthritis. Some clones are missing from TCRdb's copy, which holds only in-frame ones; the method was immunoSEQ multiplex PCR. Altogether 13,000 or so clones are present, around 86% being singletons, with the ten largest covering about 30%. Source material: CD8+ T cells from blood. These receptors originate from a woman between 30 and 55 years old with seronegative destructive rheumatoid arthritis.

In its sample, this clone was seen a few times. This chain joins TRBV4-1 and TRBJ1-4; unclear D gene. CDR3 length: 15 amino acids. Looked up from germline, CDR1 is MGHRA and CDR2 is YSYEKL. V was pared by 1 base and J by 3 bases, with 9 bases between. The CDR3 region has the DNA TGCGCCAGCAGCCAAGGTCTGAGTGCTAATGAAAAACTGTTTTTT. Its translation is CASSQGLSANEKLFF.

This clone occurred a few times. The chain couples TRBV7-9 to TRBJ1-5; 11 bases line up with TRBD1. CDR3 size: 18 residues. J was trimmed by 4 bases and V by 1 base; bases with no gene match: 9. Looked up from germline, CDR1 is SEHNR and CDR2 is FQNEAQ (reference sequence). This chain's CDR3 is CASSLGDPGQGGNQPQHF. CDR3 coding DNA: TGTGCCAGCAGCTTAGGGGATCCGGGACAGGGGGGTAATCAGCCCCAGCATTTT.

The chain recombines TRBV1 with TRBJ1-2. TRBV1 is termed a pseudogene. This CDR3 contains 18 residues. The CDR3 DNA reads TGCACCAGCAGACCGTCCGGTTTGTGCGAGCGAAAGACCTATGGCTACACCTTC. Translation: CTSRPSGLCERKTYGYTF.

The CDR3 DNA reads as TGTGCCAGCAGCTTAGCTCGGGGGGGCACCGGGGAGCTGTTTTTT. Its translation: CASSLARGGTGELFF. The genes are TRBV11-3 and TRBJ2-2; 8 nucleotides match TRBD2. This CDR3 has 15 amino acids. With 1 base clipped from V and 4 bases from J, the junction kept 2 bases outside the gene matches. Per germline, CDR1 SGHNT and CDR2 YENEEA.

This chain connects TRBV6-5 to TRBJ2-7; D is possibly TRBD1 (6 bases). Germline loops: CDR1 MNHEY, CDR2 SVGAGI. V dropped 2 bases and J dropped 0 bases, with 8 bases sitting between them. The CDR3 sequence is 14 residues long. CDR3 in DNA: TGTGCCAGCAGTTACGGACAGAGCTCCTACGAGCAGTACGTC. This codes for CASSYGQSSYEQYV.

The rearrangement joins TRBV4-1 to TRBJ2-1; TRBD2 is a possible D gene (6 bases). Germline CDR1 is MGHRA and CDR2 is YSYEKL. The CDR3 covers 14 residues. V dropped 4 bases and J dropped 6 bases, with 13 bases sitting between them. This CDR3 reads CASSPGDSPNEQFF. CDR3 bases: TGCGCCAGCAGCCCCGGGGACTCACCCAATGAGCAGTTCTTC.

A few counts support this clone. The chain recombines TRBV30 with TRBJ2-7; maybe TRBD1 (6 bases). V was trimmed by 4 bases and J by 3 bases, leaving 13 bases between them. CDR1 is GTSNPN and CDR2 is SVGIG in the germline V gene (reference sequence). CDR3 size: 13 residues. The CDR3 protein is CAWINRDHYEQYF. DNA of the CDR3: TGTGCCTGGATTAACAGGGACCACTACGAGCAGTACTTC.

Regarding this clone: Different DNA sequences within this sample yield the same CDR3. V and J are TRBV28 and TRBJ1-6; the match to TRBD1 covers 9 bases. The CDR3 contains 14 residues. V lost 9 bases and J lost 5; bases outside the gene matches: 5. Germline V CDR1 and CDR2: MDHEN, SYDVKM. The CDR3 DNA reads TGTGCCAGTGGGAGGACAGGGGATAATTCACCCCTCCACTTT. Its translation: CASGRTGDNSPLHF.

The chain couples TRBV28 to TRBJ1-3; D is undetermined. The germline V gene encodes CDR1 MDHEN and CDR2 SYDVKM. The V end was cut by 3 bases, the J end by 4 bases, with 10 bases between. The CDR3 is 14 amino acids. CDR3 residues: CASSFGLLGNTIYF. In nucleotides, the CDR3 is TGTGCCAGCAGTTTCGGTCTCCTCGGAAACACCATATATTTT.

DNA for the CDR3: TGTGCCAGCAGCTGGGACAGGGGACAGAGTGAAAAACTGTTTTTT. This translates into CASSWDRGQSEKLFF. The genes are TRBV25-1 and TRBJ1-4; 10 bases are a match to TRBD1. Germline V gene data show CDR1 as MGHDK and CDR2 as SYGVNS. The CDR3 contains 15 residues. The V gene end was trimmed by 6 bases and the J gene end by 7 bases; junction bases not matched to a gene: 8.

The chain links TRBV30 to TRBJ2-7, with 7 nucleotides matching TRBD1. This CDR3 is 13 amino acids long. V shed 5 bases and J 7 bases; nucleotides not matched to a gene: 11. Germline assignment: CDR1 GTSNPN and CDR2 SVGIG (reference sequence). The CDR3 sequence is CAWWAGGLQEQYF. CDR3 nucleotide sequence: TGTGCCTGGTGGGCAGGGGGTCTCCAAGAGCAGTACTTC.

This clone appeared once. The chain carries TRBV6-5 and TRBJ2-7, with TRBD2 matching 8 bases. The CDR3 has 15 amino acids. V was clipped by 4 bases and J by 2 bases; unmatched bases: 7. The germline V gene encodes CDR1 MNHEY and CDR2 SVGAGI. CDR3: CASSWGLEGTYEQYF. DNA for the CDR3: TGTGCCAGCAGTTGGGGACTAGAGGGGACCTACGAGCAGTACTTC.

Only a few counts were recorded for this clone. The rearrangement links TRBV2 to TRBJ2-7, with 7 nucleotides matching TRBD1. The length of the CDR3 is 14 residues. Germline V gives CDR1 SNHLY, CDR2 FYNNEI. After removal of 7 bases from V and 2 bases from J, the junction contained 8 bases not matched to a gene. CDR3 loop: CASMNGTVAYEQYV. The CDR3 DNA follows: TGTGCCAGCATGAATGGGACAGTTGCCTACGAGCAGTACGTC.

This chain links TRBV4-1 with TRBJ2-7, with D maybe TRBD1 (5 bases). The V end was cut by 0 bases, the J end by 4 bases, with 10 bases between. Germline V gene sequence: CDR1 MGHRA, CDR2 YSYEKL. CDR3 length equals 14 residues. DNA of the CDR3: TGCGCCAGCAGCCAAGAGCCAGGGATGTACGAGCAGTACGTC. Protein: CASSQEPGMYEQYV.